What follows are 7 T cell receptor beta chains derived from one specimen sequenced in a study of cytomegalovirus exposure and HLA in healthy donors. Both 60 Vbeta primers and 13 Jbeta primers went into the PCR. Clones were read by immunoSEQ multiplex PCR, and TCRdb kept only the in-frame ones, dropping some. The sample contains around 160,000 clones, about 71% of which appear only once. Source material: PBMCs. These receptors all come from a woman aged 40 to 49 in good health and CMV-seropositive.

J is TRBJ1-3 and V is TRBV7-6; D is unclear. V was clipped by 6 bases and J by 4 bases, with 4 bases between them. Germline V gene sequence: CDR1 SGHVS, CDR2 FNYEAQ. CDR3 length: 11 amino acids. CDR3 sequence: CASSRGNTIYF. CDR3 nucleotide sequence: TGTGCCAGCAGTAGAGGAAACACCATATATTTT.

This clone was observed a single time. This chain uses TRBV2 with TRBJ2-7, with TRBD2 matching over 11 bases. Germline assignment: CDR1 SNHLY and CDR2 FYNNEI. Trimming at V came to 5 bases and at J to 2 bases, leaving 8 bases not matched to a gene. The CDR3 has 16 amino acids. The CDR3 nucleotides are TGTGCCAGCAGTCGGACTAGCGGGCTGGTACCCTACGAGCAGTACTTC. Translated, it gives CASSRTSGLVPYEQYF.

This clone was picked up one time. The chain employs TRBV7-8 and TRBJ2-3; D perhaps matches TRBD2 (6 bases). The germline V gene encodes CDR1 SGHVS and CDR2 FQNEAQ. The CDR3 covers 14 residues. Trimming took 1 base from V and 2 from J, leaving 7 bases between them. The chain's CDR3 is CASSLVRDTDTQYF. The CDR3 region has the DNA TGTGCCAGCAGCTTAGTGCGGGACACAGATACGCAGTATTTT.

The chain couples TRBV7-6 to TRBJ2-7; TRBD2 matches at 8 bases. The trim removed 5 bases at V and 3 bases at J, leaving 18 bases unmatched. Germline lookup yields CDR1 SGHVS and CDR2 FNYEAQ. The CDR3 extends over 18 amino acids. The CDR3 region has the DNA TGTGCCAGCAGCCGACTAGCGACCGACCGTGGGTCCAGCTACGAGCAGTACTTC. Amino acid sequence: CASSRLATDRGSSYEQYF.

This chain connects TRBV4-3 to TRBJ1-6; D unresolved. V was clipped by 0 bases and J by 6 bases, with 15 bases between them. The germline gives CDR1 LGHNA, CDR2 YSLEER. The CDR3 extends over 17 amino acids. In DNA, the CDR3 is TGCGCCAGCAGCCAAGATTCCCGCAAGTTCGGTAATTCACCCCTCCACTTT. Translating gives CASSQDSRKFGNSPLHF.

This clone was detected only once. This chain uses TRBV27 with TRBJ2-1, with D tentatively TRBD1 (6 bases). V lost 6 bases and J 0 bases, leaving 21 bases between the germline ends. The CDR3 has 18 amino acids. Germline V CDR1 and CDR2: MNHEY, SMNVEV (reference sequence). The CDR3 sequence: CASRGFRGPSHSYNEQFF. DNA of the CDR3: TGTGCCAGCAGAGGTTTCAGGGGACCATCGCACTCCTACAATGAGCAGTTCTTC.

This clone turned up a few times. The chain carries TRBV19 and TRBJ1-1; unclear D gene. The V gene's germline CDR1 is LNHDA and CDR2 SQIVND (reference sequence). CDR3 size: 13 residues. The V end lost 4 bases, the J end lost 1 base, and 7 bases lay between the germline ends. CDR3 coding DNA: TGTGCCAGTAGTAACCGGGAGAACACTGAAGCTTTCTTT. This translates into CASSNRENTEAFF.